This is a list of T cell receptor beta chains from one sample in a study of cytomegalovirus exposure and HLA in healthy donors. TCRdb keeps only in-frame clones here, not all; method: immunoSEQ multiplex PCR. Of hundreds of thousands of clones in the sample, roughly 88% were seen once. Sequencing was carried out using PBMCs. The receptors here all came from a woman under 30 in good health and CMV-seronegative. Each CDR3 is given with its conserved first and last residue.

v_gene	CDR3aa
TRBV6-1	CASSEVGLYTF
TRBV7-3	CASSPRLEPNEQFF
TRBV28	CASSDLTYGNQPQHF
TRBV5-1	CASSFGGQGLFSETQYF
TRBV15	CATRTDNEQFF
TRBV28	CASSQPSGFTDTQYF
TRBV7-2	CASSLLVAGANVLTF
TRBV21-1	CASSKCLQETNYGYTF
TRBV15	CATSRATVGAGHGNQPQHF
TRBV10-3	CAISERGQGYEQYF
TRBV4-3	CASSPGTSGRKGNIQYF
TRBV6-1	CASSEAQGSWGPQHF
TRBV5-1	CASSLDTGARGNTIYF
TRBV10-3	CANWDTNYGYTF
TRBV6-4	CASSDGTVKPLNTEAFF
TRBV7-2	CASSFSGGFPGNEQYF
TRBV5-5	CASSWGQANYGYTF
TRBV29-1	CSAGTATYEQYF